Listed below are T cell receptor beta chains from one sample, sequenced in a study of beta chain features in type 1 diabetes. TCRdb keeps only in-frame clones here, not all; method: immunoSEQ multiplex PCR. In the table there are 250,000 to 350,000 clones, roughly 13% of which are singletons. The sequenced material came from naive CD4+ T cells from blood. The origin of the receptors is a man aged 25 to 40 with type 1 diabetes. The CDR3 runs from the conserved cysteine through the conserved F or W. A D gene is named only where the DNA matches it firmly. Some rows have no size entry. The others give once, few or many, or a class for an expanded clone.

14	TRBD1	TRBV11-2	.	TRBJ1-2	TGTGCCAGCAGCTTAATGGGACAGAACTATGGCTACACCTTC	CASSLMGQNYGYTF
17	.	TRBV4-2	.	TRBJ2-7	TGTGCCAGCAGCCAAGAGGGGATCGGGAGTGGTTCCTACGAGCAGTACTTC	CASSQEGIGSGSYEQYF
15	.	TRBV5-4	few	TRBJ2-3	TGTGCCAGCAGCCCACGCCGGGATCGCACAGATACGCAGTATTTT	CASSPRRDRTDTQYF
15	TRBD2	TRBV7-2	.	TRBJ2-7	TGTGCCAGCAGCTTAATAGCGGGAGGTCAATACGAGCAGTACTTC	CASSLIAGGQYEQYF
14	TRBD2	TRBV6-4	few	TRBJ2-1	TGTGCCAGCAGTGACTCCCGGACTAGCGGGAGGCAGTTCTTC	CASSDSRTSGRQFF
11	.	TRBV27	.	TRBJ2-1	TGTGCCAGCTCCGTCTACAATGAGCAGTTCTTC	CASSVYNEQFF
16	.	TRBV4-3	many	TRBJ2-3	TGCGCCAGCAGCCAAGATCGAGGACTACACACAGATACGCAGTATTTT	CASSQDRGLHTDTQYF
14	.	TRBV5-4	few	TRBJ1-4	TGTGCCAGCAGCCCGGACAGTTCAAATGAAAAACTGTTTTTT	CASSPDSSNEKLFF
16	TRBD2	TRBV5-1	.	TRBJ2-2	TGCGCCAGCAGCCCCCTGACTAGCGGGGGAACCGGGGAGCTGTTTTTT	CASSPLTSGGTGELFF
11	.	TRBV20-1	.	TRBJ1-5	TGCAGTGCTCAGGTGAATCAGCCCCAGCATTTT	CSAQVNQPQHF
16	.	TRBV28	.	TRBJ1-1	TGTGCCAGCAGCCTGCACAGGGAGTGGGGGAACACTGAAGCTTTCTTT	CASSLHREWGNTEAFF
12	.	TRBV28	few	TRBJ1-2	TGTGCCAGCAGTTTCTCGGTCTATGGCTACACCTTC	CASSFSVYGYTF
12	.	TRBV7-2	once	TRBJ2-7	TGTGCCAGCAGCTTCGACAGCTACGAGCAGTACTTC	CASSFDSYEQYF
15	TRBD2	TRBV5-1	.	TRBJ2-1	TGCGCCAGCAGCTTGGGGCTAGCGGGATTAAATGAGCAGTTCTTC	CASSLGLAGLNEQFF
12	.	TRBV28	.	TRBJ1-5	TGTGCCAGCACCCCCTCCCATCAGCCCCAGCATTTT	CASTPSHQPQHF